What follows are 19 T cell receptor beta chains derived from one specimen sequenced in a study of CD8 T cells in ankylosing spondylitis. Study-wide points: A TCR beta motif of 7 to 9 highly homologous variants seemed to mark ankylosing spondylitis blood.

TCRdb re-derived calls from the 5' RACE reads in MiXCR, one entry per CDR3 protein. The table records approximately 150,000 distinct CDR3 sequences, approximately 17% of them present only once. These receptors' targets are unknown. Sequenced: blood, either unsorted or a sorted T cell fraction (not recorded which). The receptors stem from a male donor with ankylosing spondylitis.

The chain employs TRBV12-3 or TRBV12-4 and TRBJ2-3; D call uncertain. The CDR3 contains 15 residues. Trimming stripped 7 bases from V and 2 bases from J, with 16 bases between. The CDR3 is CASTGLTPDTDTQYF. DNA of the CDR3: TGTGCCAGCACCGGCCTAACTCCCGACACAGATACGCAGTATTTT.

This clonotype was picked up a small number of times. The chain recombines TRBV20-1 with TRBJ1-6; 8 bases align to TRBD1. CDR1 and CDR2 (germline): DFQATT, SNEGSKA (reference sequence). The CDR3 sequence is 16 residues long. V lost 3 bases to trimming and J lost 7 bases; unmatched junction nucleotides: 11. The CDR3 loop reads CSARGQEELSNSPLHF. CDR3 nucleotide sequence: TGCAGTGCTAGGGGACAGGAGGAACTATCAAATTCACCCCTCCACTTT.

This clonotype was picked up a small number of times. The chain recombines TRBV5-6 with TRBJ1-2; the D is unclear. Trimming removed 0 bases from V and 8 bases from J, with 5 bases in between. CDR1 is SGHDT and CDR2 is YYEEEE in the germline V gene. There are 11 residues in the CDR3. The CDR3 nucleotides are TGTGCCAGCAGCTTGGTGGGGGGCTACACCTTC. Amino acids: CASSLVGGYTF.

The chain recombines TRBV11-1 with TRBJ2-7, with 8 positions matching TRBD1. The CDR3 length is 15 residues. Germline V gene lookup returns CDR1 SGHAT and CDR2 FQDESV (reference sequence). V lost 4 bases, J lost 7 bases, and 12 bases stayed unmatched. CDR3 protein: CASSSDGTGLLEQYF. The DNA of the CDR3 is TGTGCCAGCAGCTCCGACGGGACAGGACTCCTGGAGCAGTACTTC. Based on the CDR3 plus reference TRBV11-1 and TRBJ2-7, the full variable domain is EAEVAQSPRYKITEKSQAVAFWCDPISGHATLYWYRQILGQGPELLVQFQDESVVDDSQLPKDRFSAERLKGVDSTLKIQPAELGDSAMYLCASSSDGTGLLEQYFGPGTRLTVT.

CDR3 coding DNA: TGTGCCAGCAGTTTCGGGAGTTCTTCTACAGATACGCAGTATTTT. This gives the protein CASSFGSSSTDTQYF. The gene calls are TRBV27 and TRBJ2-3; weak D call: TRBD2 (6 bases). CDR3 size: 15 residues. Germline assignment: CDR1 MNHEY and CDR2 SMNVEV (reference sequence). V lost 3 bases and J 3 bases, leaving 13 bases between the germline ends.

This rearrangement joins TRBV19 to TRBJ2-1; 11 bases are shared with TRBD2. The CDR3 runs to 14 residues. Trimming took 7 bases from V and 8 from J; bases not matched to a gene: 7. Germline V gene sequence: CDR1 LNHDA, CDR2 SQIVND (reference sequence). DNA of the CDR3: TGTGCCAGTACTACTAGCGGGAGATGGGATGAGCAGTTCTTC. Its translation: CASTTSGRWDEQFF.

The rearrangement uses TRBV7-9 and TRBJ2-1; 9 bases fit TRBD1. V gave up 5 bases and J gave up 4 bases; unmatched junction bases: 9. Germline V CDR1 and CDR2: SEHNR, FQNEAQ (reference sequence). The CDR3 is made up of 16 amino acids. CDR3: CASSTQGAINYNEQFF. CDR3 sequence (DNA): TGTGCCAGCAGCACACAGGGGGCGATTAATTACAATGAGCAGTTCTTC. The variable domain in full, completed from reference TRBV7-9 and TRBJ2-1, reads DTGVSQNPRHKITKRGQNVTFRCDPISEHNRLYWYRQTLGQGPEFLTYFQNEAQLEKSRLLSDRFSAERPKGSFSTLEIQRTEQGDSAMYLCASSTQGAINYNEQFFGPGTRLTVL.

This clonotype was seen more than once but under ten times. The junction and the germline gene differ at one end; a read error may be behind it. The CDR3, as DNA: TGTGCCAGCATTTTAGACCGAGGACTTGATACGCAGTATTTT. Protein product: CASILDRGLDTQYF. The chain recombines TRBV28 with TRBJ2-3, with D possibly TRBD2 on 5 matching bases. Germline V gives CDR1 MDHEN, CDR2 SYDVKM. This CDR3 comprises 14 residues.

The chain couples TRBV9 to TRBJ2-2; 10 positions agree with TRBD2. The CDR3 loop spans 18 amino acids. Germline CDR1 is SGDLS and CDR2 is YYNGEE. Germline trimming cut 3 bases from V and 5 bases from J; bases unmatched to any gene: 13. CDR3 residues: CASSAPLRTSGATGELFF. The CDR3, as DNA: TGTGCCAGCAGCGCCCCCCTTCGGACTAGCGGCGCAACCGGGGAGCTGTTTTTT.

V and J are TRBV9 and TRBJ2-7; D remains unclear. V was trimmed by 6 bases and J by 2 bases, leaving 15 bases between them. CDR3 size: 14 residues. CDR1 and CDR2 (germline): SGDLS, YYNGEE. The chain's CDR3 is CASTPGPSPYEQYF. As DNA, the CDR3 is TGTGCCAGCACCCCCGGGCCATCCCCCTACGAGCAGTACTTC.

The sample holds a few counts of this clonotype. In nucleotides, the CDR3 is TGTGCCAGCAGCTTAGGTTGGACTAGCACAGATACGCAGTATTTT. This gives the protein CASSLGWTSTDTQYF. The chain recombines TRBV7-6 with TRBJ2-3, with D possibly matching TRBD2 (5 bases). Trimming took 1 base from V and 0 from J, leaving 8 bases between them. Germline V gives CDR1 SGHVS, CDR2 FNYEAQ. The CDR3 has 15 residues.

The chain uses TRBV7-2 and TRBJ1-1; D unresolved. The CDR3 has 15 residues. Per germline, CDR1 SGHTA and CDR2 FQGNSA. The ends were cut back, 3 bases at V and 0 bases at J, with 11 bases in the middle. DNA for the CDR3: TGTGCCAGCAGCTTCGTGGGTTGGGTGAACACTGAAGCTTTCTTT. Translating it yields CASSFVGWVNTEAFF.

This chain joins TRBV20-1 and TRBJ2-7; D is unresolved. Germline V lookup: CDR1 DFQATT, CDR2 SNEGSKA (reference sequence). The CDR3 runs to 15 residues. V lost 0 bases, J lost 7 bases, and 19 bases lay in between. The CDR3 sequence: CSARDRIRPTVEQYF. The CDR3 DNA sequence: TGCAGTGCTAGAGACAGGATCCGCCCTACGGTTGAGCAGTACTTC.

This chain connects TRBV4-1 to TRBJ2-2; tentatively, D is TRBD2 (7 bases). From germline, CDR1 is MGHRA and CDR2 YSYEKL. The CDR3 sequence is 16 residues long. V lost 1 base to trimming and J lost 5 bases, with 14 bases between them. CDR3 nucleotides: TGCGCCAGCAGCCAAGTGGGAGGGGGGGAAACCGGGGAGCTGTTTTTT. Translating gives CASSQVGGGETGELFF.

In this sample, this clonotype turned up a few times. V and J are TRBV12-3 or TRBV12-4 and TRBJ2-3; 9 nucleotides agree with TRBD2. The CDR3 spans 15 residues. With 4 bases clipped from V and 1 base from J, the junction kept 3 bases outside the gene matches. CDR3: CASSSTSGGTDTQYF. The CDR3 DNA reads TGTGCCAGCAGTTCGACTAGCGGTGGCACAGATACGCAGTATTTT.

The J gene is TRBJ2-1, the V gene TRBV6-4; a possible D gene is TRBD2 (6 bases). The CDR3 covers 15 residues. Trimming took 0 bases from V and 7 from J, leaving 13 bases between them. Germline V gene sequence: CDR1 MRHNA, CDR2 SNTAGT. DNA for the CDR3: TGTGCCAGCAGTGACTCAGGTCGAGGGAGGAATGAGCAGTTCTTC. Encoded protein: CASSDSGRGRNEQFF.

This clonotype was seen a few times. Here the CDR3 reads CASIAGAGGTDTQYF. The CDR3 DNA reads as TGTGCCAGCATCGCGGGGGCTGGAGGGACAGATACGCAGTATTTT. J is TRBJ2-3 and V is TRBV12-3 or TRBV12-4; D possibly corresponds to TRBD2 (7 bases). This CDR3 has 15 amino acids. Trimming took off 7 bases at V and 3 bases at J, with 17 bases between the two ends.

This sequence joins TRBV6-4 and TRBJ2-1; 7 bases are a match to TRBD2. Germline V gene data show CDR1 as MRHNA and CDR2 as SNTAGT. The CDR3 runs to 14 residues. The V and J ends lost 4 bases and 9 bases, in that order; junction bases with no gene match: 9. The CDR3 sequence: CASSGGGTTTEQFF. CDR3 coding DNA: TGTGCCAGCAGTGGGGGGGGGACTACAACTGAGCAGTTCTTC.

This clonotype appeared once. This chain joins TRBV28 and TRBJ1-5; D ambiguous. Between the trimmed V and J ends, which lost 8 bases and 9 bases, there was a span of 17 bases. CDR1 and CDR2 (germline): MDHEN, SYDVKM. CDR3 length: 13 amino acids. The CDR3 DNA follows: TGTGCCAGCCGTTCGGCCGATTGGACGCCCCAGCATTTT. Amino acid sequence: CASRSADWTPQHF.